This T cell receptor beta chain was recovered during a study of CD8 T cells in Susac syndrome. Findings of the study overall: Expansion of Susac CD8+ clones peaked in TEMRA cells and in active patients.

Reverse transcription of roughly 0.45 to 1 ug RNA was performed with random hexamers. Amplification of TCR beta CDR3 by immunoSEQ multiplex PCR spanned 54 Vbeta and 13 Jbeta. TCRdb fed the immunoSEQ multiplex PCR reads into MiXCR, producing one record per CDR3 protein. The sample consists of 100,000 to 150,000 distinct CDR3 sequences, around 94% of them appearing once. The trim removed 5 bases at V and 3 bases at J, leaving 10 bases unmatched. This CDR3 region has 15 residues. Germline CDR1 is SEHNR and CDR2 is FQNEAQ (reference sequence). Remarks on this clonotype: Its target is not known.

The sample taken for sequencing was CD8+ T cells from PBMCs. This TCR derives from a human donor with Susac syndrome. This chain joins TRBV7-9 and TRBJ2-7; TRBD2 agrees at 7 bases. CDR3 protein: CASSDRAGRGYEQYF. The DNA of the CDR3 is TGTGCCAGCAGCGATCGGGCAGGGAGGGGCTACGAGCAGTACTTC.